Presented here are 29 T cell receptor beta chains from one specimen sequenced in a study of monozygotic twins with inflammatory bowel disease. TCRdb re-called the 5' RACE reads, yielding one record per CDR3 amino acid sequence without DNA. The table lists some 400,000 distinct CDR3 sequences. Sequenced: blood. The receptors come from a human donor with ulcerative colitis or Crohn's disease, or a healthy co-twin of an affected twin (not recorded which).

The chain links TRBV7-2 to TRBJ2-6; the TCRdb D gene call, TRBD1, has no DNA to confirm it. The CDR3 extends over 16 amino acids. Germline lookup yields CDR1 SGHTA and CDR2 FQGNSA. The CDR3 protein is CASSSTGGPGANVLTF.

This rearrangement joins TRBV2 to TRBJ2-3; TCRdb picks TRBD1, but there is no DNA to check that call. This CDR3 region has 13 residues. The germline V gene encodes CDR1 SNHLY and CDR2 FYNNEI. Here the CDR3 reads CASKGRGTDTQYF.

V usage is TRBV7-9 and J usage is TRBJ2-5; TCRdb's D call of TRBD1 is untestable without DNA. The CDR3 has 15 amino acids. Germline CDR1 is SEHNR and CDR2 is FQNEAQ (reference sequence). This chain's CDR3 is CASSPGQGDQETQYF.

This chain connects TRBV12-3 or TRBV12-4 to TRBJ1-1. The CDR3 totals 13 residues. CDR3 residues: CASNGLLNTEAFF.

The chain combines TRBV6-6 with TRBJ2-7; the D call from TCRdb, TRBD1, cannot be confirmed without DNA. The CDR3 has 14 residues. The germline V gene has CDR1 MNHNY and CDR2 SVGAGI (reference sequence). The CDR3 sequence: CASSFRGTAYEQYF.

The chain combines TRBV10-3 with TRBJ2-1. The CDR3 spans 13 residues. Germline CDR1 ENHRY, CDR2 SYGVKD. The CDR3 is CAISESKIVAQFF.

CDR3 amino acids: CASSGVRFGELFF. This sequence joins TRBV2 and TRBJ2-2. This CDR3 contains 13 residues. Germline V gives CDR1 SNHLY, CDR2 FYNNEI.

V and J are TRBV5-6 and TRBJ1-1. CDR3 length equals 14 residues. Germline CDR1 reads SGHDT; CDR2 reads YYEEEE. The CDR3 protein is CASSLDRRNTEAFF. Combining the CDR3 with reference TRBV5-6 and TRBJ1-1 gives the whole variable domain DAGVTQSPTHLIKTRGQQVTLRCSPKSGHDTVSWYQQALGQGPQFIFQYYEEEERQRGNFPDRFSGHQFPNYSSELNVNALLLGDSALYLCASSLDRRNTEAFFGQGTRLTVV.

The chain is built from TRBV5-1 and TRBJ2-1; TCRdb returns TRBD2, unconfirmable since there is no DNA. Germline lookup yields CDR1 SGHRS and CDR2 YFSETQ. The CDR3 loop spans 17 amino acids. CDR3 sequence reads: CASSLGSGRGMGNEQFF.

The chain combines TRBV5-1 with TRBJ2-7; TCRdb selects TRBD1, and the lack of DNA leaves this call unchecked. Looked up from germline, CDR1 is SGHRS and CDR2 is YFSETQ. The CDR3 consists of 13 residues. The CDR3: CASSLAVQGGQYF.

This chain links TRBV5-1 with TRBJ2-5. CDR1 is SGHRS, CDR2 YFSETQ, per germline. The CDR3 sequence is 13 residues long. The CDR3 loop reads CASSLSDQETQYF.

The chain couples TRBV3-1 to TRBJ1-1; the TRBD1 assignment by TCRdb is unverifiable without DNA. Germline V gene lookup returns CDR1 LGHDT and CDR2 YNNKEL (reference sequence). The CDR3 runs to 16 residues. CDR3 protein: CASSLSGQGGYTEAFF. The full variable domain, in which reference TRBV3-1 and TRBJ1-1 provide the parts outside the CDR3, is DTAVSQTPKYLVTQMGNDKSIKCEQNLGHDTMYWYKQDSKKFLKIMFSYNNKELIINETVPNRFSPKSPDKAHLNLHINSLELGDSAVYFCASSLSGQGGYTEAFFGQGTRLTVV.

The CDR3 protein is CASSQTPGTGLHEQYF. The chain has TRBV14 and TRBJ2-7; the TCRdb D gene call, TRBD1, has no DNA to confirm it. The germline CDR1 and CDR2 sequences are SGHDN and FVKESK. The CDR3 spans 16 residues. The full variable domain, completed using reference TRBV14 and TRBJ2-7, is EAGVTQFPSHSVIEKGQTVTLRCDPISGHDNLYWYRRVMGKEIKFLLHFVKESKQDESGMPNNRFLAERTGGTYSTLKVQPAELEDSGVYFCASSQTPGTGLHEQYFGPGTRLTVT.

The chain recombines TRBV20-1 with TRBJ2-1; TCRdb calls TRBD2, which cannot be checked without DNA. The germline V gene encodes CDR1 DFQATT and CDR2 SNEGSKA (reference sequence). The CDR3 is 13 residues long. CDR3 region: CSARAFPQVFQFF.

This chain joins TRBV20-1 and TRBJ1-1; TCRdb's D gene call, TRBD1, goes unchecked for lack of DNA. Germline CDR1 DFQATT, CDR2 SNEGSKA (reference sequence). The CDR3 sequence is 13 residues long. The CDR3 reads CSAADRGNTEAFF.

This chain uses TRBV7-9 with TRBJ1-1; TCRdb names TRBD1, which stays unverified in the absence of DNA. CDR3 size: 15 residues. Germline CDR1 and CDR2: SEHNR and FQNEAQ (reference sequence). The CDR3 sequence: CASSSSTEGLAEAFF.

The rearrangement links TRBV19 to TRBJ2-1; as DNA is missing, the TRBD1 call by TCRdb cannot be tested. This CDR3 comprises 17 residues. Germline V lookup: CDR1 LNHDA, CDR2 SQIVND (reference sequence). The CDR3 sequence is CASSVRDRQAPGNEQFF.

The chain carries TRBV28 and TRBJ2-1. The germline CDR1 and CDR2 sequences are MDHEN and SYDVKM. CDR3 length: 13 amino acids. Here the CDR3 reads CASRESSYNEQFF.

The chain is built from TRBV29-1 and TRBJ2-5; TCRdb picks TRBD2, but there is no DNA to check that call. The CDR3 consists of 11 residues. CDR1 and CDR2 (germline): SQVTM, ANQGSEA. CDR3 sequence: CSVVLAPTQYF.

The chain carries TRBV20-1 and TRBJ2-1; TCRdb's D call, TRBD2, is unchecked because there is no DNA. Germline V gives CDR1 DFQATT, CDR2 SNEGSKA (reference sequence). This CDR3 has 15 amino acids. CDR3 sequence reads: CSALRLAGGGNEQFF.

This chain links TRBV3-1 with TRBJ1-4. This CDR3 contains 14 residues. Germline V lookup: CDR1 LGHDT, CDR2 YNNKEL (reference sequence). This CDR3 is CASSQDYENEKLFF. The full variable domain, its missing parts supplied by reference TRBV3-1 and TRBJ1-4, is DTAVSQTPKYLVTQMGNDKSIKCEQNLGHDTMYWYKQDSKKFLKIMFSYNNKELIINETVPNRFSPKSPDKAHLNLHINSLELGDSAVYFCASSQDYENEKLFFGSGTQLSVL.

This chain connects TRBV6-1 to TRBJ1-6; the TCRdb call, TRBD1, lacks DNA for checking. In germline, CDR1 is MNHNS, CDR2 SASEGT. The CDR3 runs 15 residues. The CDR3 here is CASRPSTGMHSPLHF.

The CDR3 spells CASLPGTVNGYTF. The J gene is TRBJ1-2, the V gene TRBV10-1; TCRdb's assignment of TRBD1 cannot be checked, as there is no DNA. Germline loops: CDR1 WNHNN, CDR2 SYGVQD (reference sequence). This CDR3 is 13 amino acids long.

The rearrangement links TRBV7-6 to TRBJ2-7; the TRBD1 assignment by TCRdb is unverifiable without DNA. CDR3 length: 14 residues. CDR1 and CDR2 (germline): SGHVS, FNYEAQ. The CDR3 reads CASSRGQNTYEQYF.

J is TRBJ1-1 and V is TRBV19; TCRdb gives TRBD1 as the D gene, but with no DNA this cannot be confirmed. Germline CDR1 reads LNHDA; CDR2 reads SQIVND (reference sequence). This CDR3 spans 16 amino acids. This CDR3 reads CASSHPGRKVGTEAFF.

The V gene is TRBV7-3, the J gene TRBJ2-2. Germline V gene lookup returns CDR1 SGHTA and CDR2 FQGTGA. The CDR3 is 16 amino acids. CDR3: CASSLSRGANTGELFF.

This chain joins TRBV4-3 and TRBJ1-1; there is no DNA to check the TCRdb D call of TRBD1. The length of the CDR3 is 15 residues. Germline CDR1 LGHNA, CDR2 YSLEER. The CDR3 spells CASSQGARRNTEAFF.

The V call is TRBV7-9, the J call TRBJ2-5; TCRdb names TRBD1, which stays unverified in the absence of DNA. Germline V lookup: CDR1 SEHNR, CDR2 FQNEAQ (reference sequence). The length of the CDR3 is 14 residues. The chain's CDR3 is CASSSDGWRETQYF.

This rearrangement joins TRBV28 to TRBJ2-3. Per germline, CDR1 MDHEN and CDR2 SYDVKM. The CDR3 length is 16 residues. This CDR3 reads CASSLPDRFSTDTQYF.